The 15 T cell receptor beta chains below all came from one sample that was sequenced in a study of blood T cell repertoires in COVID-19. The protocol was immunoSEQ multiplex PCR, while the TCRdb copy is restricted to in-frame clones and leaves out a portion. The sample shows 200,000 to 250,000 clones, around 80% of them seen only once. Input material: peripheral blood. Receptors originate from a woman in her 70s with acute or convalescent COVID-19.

CDR3 protein: CASSLLRGDSNQPQHF. DNA for the CDR3: TGTGCCAGCAGCTTGTTACGGGGGGATAGCAATCAGCCCCAGCATTTT. The chain links TRBV5-6 to TRBJ1-5; weak D call: TRBD1 (5 bases). Germline assignment: CDR1 SGHDT and CDR2 YYEEEE. This CDR3 region has 16 residues. Trimming took 1 base from V and 0 from J, leaving 11 bases between them.

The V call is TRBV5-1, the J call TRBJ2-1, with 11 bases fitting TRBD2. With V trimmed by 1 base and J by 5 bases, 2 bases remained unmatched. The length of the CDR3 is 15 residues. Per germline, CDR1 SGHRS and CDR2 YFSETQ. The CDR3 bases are TGCGCCAGCAGCTTGATAGCGGGGGGGAACAATGAGCAGTTCTTC. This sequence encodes CASSLIAGGNNEQFF. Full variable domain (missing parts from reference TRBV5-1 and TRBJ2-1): KAGVTQTPRYLIKTRGQQVTLSCSPISGHRSVSWYQQTPGQGLQFLFEYFSETQRNKGNFPGRFSGRQFSNSRSEMNVSTLELGDSALYLCASSLIAGGNNEQFFGPGTRLTVL.

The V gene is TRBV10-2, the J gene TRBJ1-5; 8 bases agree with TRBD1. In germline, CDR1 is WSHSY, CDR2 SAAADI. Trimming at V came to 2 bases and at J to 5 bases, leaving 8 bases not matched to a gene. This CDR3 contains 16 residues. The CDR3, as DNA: TGCGCCAGCAGTGAGCCCTGGGACAGGCCGTATCAGCCCCAGCATTTT. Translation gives CASSEPWDRPYQPQHF.

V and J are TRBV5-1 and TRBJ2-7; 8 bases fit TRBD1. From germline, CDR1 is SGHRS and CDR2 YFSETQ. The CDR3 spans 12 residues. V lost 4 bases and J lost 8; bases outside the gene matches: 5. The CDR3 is CASSPGQGQQYF. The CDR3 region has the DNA TGCGCCAGCAGCCCAGGACAGGGCCAGCAGTACTTC.

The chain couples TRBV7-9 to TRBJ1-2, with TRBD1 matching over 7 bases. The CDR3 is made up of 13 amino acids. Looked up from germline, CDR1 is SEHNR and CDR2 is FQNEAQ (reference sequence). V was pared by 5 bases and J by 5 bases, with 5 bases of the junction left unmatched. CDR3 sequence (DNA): TGTGCCAGCAGCCCGACAGGGTTTTATGGCTACACCTTC. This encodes CASSPTGFYGYTF.

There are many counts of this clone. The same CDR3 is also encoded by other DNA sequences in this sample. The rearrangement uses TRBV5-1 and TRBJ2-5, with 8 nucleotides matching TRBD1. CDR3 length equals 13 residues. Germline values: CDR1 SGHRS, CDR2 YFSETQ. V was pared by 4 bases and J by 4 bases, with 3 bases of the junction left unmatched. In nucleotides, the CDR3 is TGCGCCAGCAGCCTGGGACAGGCAGAGACCCAGTACTTC. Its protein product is CASSLGQAETQYF.

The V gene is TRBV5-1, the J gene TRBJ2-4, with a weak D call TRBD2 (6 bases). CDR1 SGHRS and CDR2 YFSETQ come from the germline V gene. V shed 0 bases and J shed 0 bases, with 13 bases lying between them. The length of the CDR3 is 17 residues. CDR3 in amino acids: CASSLGRGEGAKNIQYF. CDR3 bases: TGCGCCAGCAGCTTGGGGCGGGGAGAGGGAGCCAAAAACATTCAGTACTTC.

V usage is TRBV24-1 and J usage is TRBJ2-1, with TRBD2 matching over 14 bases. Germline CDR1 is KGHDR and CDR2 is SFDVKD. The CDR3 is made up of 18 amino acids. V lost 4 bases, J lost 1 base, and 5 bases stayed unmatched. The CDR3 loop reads CATSDSGLAGGSYNEQFF. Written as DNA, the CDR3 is TGTGCCACCAGTGACTCCGGACTAGCGGGGGGTTCCTACAATGAGCAGTTCTTC.

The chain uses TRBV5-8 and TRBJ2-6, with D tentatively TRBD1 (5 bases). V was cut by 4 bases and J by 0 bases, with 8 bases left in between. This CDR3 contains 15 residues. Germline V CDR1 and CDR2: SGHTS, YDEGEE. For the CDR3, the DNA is TGTGCCAGCAGCCTCGACAGCTCTGGGGCCAACGTCCTGACTTTC. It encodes CASSLDSSGANVLTF.

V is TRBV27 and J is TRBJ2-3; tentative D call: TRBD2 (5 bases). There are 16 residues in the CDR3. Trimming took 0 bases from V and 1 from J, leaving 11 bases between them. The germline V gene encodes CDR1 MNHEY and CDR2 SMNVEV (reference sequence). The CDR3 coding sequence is TGTGCCAGCAGTTTATCGAGCAGCGGAGGCACAGATACGCAGTATTTT. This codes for CASSLSSSGGTDTQYF.

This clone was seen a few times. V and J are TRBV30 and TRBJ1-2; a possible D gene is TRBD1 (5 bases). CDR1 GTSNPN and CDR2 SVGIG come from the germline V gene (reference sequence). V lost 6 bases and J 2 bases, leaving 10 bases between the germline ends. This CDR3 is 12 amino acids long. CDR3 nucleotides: TGTGCCTGTGTGAAGGGGAACTATGGCTACACCTTC. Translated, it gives CACVKGNYGYTF.

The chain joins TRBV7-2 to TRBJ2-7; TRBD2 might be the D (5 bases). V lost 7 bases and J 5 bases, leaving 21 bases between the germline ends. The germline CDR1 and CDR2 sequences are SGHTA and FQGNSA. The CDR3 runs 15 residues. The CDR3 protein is CASTPQPAAGNEQYF. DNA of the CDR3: TGTGCCAGCACCCCCCAGCCAGCGGCTGGAAACGAGCAGTACTTC. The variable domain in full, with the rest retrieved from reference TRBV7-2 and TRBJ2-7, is GAGVSQSPSNKVTEKGKDVELRCDPISGHTALYWYRQSLGQGLEFLIYFQGNSAPDKSGLPSDRFSAERTGGSVSTLTIQRTQQEDSAVYLCASTPQPAAGNEQYFGPGTRLTVT.

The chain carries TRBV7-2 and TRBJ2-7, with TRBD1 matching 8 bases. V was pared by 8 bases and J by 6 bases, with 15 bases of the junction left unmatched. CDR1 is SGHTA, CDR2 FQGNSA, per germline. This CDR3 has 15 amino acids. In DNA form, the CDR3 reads TGTGCCAGCGGCCGGCAGGGGGCTCCTACGAGCGAGCAGTACTTC. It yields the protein CASGRQGAPTSEQYF.

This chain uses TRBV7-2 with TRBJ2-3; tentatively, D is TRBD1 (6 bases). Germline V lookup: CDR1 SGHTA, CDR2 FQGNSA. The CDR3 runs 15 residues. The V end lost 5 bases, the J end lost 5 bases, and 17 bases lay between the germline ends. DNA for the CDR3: TGTGCCAGCAGCCCGGAGCAGGGGAAAAAAGATACGCAGTATTTT. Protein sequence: CASSPEQGKKDTQYF.

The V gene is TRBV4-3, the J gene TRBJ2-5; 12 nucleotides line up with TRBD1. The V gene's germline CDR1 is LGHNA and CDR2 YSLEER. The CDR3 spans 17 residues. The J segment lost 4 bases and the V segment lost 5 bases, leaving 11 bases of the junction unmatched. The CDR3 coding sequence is TGCGCCAGCAGCGAGGGACAGGGGGCGAGTAGAGGAGAGACCCAGTACTTC. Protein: CASSEGQGASRGETQYF.